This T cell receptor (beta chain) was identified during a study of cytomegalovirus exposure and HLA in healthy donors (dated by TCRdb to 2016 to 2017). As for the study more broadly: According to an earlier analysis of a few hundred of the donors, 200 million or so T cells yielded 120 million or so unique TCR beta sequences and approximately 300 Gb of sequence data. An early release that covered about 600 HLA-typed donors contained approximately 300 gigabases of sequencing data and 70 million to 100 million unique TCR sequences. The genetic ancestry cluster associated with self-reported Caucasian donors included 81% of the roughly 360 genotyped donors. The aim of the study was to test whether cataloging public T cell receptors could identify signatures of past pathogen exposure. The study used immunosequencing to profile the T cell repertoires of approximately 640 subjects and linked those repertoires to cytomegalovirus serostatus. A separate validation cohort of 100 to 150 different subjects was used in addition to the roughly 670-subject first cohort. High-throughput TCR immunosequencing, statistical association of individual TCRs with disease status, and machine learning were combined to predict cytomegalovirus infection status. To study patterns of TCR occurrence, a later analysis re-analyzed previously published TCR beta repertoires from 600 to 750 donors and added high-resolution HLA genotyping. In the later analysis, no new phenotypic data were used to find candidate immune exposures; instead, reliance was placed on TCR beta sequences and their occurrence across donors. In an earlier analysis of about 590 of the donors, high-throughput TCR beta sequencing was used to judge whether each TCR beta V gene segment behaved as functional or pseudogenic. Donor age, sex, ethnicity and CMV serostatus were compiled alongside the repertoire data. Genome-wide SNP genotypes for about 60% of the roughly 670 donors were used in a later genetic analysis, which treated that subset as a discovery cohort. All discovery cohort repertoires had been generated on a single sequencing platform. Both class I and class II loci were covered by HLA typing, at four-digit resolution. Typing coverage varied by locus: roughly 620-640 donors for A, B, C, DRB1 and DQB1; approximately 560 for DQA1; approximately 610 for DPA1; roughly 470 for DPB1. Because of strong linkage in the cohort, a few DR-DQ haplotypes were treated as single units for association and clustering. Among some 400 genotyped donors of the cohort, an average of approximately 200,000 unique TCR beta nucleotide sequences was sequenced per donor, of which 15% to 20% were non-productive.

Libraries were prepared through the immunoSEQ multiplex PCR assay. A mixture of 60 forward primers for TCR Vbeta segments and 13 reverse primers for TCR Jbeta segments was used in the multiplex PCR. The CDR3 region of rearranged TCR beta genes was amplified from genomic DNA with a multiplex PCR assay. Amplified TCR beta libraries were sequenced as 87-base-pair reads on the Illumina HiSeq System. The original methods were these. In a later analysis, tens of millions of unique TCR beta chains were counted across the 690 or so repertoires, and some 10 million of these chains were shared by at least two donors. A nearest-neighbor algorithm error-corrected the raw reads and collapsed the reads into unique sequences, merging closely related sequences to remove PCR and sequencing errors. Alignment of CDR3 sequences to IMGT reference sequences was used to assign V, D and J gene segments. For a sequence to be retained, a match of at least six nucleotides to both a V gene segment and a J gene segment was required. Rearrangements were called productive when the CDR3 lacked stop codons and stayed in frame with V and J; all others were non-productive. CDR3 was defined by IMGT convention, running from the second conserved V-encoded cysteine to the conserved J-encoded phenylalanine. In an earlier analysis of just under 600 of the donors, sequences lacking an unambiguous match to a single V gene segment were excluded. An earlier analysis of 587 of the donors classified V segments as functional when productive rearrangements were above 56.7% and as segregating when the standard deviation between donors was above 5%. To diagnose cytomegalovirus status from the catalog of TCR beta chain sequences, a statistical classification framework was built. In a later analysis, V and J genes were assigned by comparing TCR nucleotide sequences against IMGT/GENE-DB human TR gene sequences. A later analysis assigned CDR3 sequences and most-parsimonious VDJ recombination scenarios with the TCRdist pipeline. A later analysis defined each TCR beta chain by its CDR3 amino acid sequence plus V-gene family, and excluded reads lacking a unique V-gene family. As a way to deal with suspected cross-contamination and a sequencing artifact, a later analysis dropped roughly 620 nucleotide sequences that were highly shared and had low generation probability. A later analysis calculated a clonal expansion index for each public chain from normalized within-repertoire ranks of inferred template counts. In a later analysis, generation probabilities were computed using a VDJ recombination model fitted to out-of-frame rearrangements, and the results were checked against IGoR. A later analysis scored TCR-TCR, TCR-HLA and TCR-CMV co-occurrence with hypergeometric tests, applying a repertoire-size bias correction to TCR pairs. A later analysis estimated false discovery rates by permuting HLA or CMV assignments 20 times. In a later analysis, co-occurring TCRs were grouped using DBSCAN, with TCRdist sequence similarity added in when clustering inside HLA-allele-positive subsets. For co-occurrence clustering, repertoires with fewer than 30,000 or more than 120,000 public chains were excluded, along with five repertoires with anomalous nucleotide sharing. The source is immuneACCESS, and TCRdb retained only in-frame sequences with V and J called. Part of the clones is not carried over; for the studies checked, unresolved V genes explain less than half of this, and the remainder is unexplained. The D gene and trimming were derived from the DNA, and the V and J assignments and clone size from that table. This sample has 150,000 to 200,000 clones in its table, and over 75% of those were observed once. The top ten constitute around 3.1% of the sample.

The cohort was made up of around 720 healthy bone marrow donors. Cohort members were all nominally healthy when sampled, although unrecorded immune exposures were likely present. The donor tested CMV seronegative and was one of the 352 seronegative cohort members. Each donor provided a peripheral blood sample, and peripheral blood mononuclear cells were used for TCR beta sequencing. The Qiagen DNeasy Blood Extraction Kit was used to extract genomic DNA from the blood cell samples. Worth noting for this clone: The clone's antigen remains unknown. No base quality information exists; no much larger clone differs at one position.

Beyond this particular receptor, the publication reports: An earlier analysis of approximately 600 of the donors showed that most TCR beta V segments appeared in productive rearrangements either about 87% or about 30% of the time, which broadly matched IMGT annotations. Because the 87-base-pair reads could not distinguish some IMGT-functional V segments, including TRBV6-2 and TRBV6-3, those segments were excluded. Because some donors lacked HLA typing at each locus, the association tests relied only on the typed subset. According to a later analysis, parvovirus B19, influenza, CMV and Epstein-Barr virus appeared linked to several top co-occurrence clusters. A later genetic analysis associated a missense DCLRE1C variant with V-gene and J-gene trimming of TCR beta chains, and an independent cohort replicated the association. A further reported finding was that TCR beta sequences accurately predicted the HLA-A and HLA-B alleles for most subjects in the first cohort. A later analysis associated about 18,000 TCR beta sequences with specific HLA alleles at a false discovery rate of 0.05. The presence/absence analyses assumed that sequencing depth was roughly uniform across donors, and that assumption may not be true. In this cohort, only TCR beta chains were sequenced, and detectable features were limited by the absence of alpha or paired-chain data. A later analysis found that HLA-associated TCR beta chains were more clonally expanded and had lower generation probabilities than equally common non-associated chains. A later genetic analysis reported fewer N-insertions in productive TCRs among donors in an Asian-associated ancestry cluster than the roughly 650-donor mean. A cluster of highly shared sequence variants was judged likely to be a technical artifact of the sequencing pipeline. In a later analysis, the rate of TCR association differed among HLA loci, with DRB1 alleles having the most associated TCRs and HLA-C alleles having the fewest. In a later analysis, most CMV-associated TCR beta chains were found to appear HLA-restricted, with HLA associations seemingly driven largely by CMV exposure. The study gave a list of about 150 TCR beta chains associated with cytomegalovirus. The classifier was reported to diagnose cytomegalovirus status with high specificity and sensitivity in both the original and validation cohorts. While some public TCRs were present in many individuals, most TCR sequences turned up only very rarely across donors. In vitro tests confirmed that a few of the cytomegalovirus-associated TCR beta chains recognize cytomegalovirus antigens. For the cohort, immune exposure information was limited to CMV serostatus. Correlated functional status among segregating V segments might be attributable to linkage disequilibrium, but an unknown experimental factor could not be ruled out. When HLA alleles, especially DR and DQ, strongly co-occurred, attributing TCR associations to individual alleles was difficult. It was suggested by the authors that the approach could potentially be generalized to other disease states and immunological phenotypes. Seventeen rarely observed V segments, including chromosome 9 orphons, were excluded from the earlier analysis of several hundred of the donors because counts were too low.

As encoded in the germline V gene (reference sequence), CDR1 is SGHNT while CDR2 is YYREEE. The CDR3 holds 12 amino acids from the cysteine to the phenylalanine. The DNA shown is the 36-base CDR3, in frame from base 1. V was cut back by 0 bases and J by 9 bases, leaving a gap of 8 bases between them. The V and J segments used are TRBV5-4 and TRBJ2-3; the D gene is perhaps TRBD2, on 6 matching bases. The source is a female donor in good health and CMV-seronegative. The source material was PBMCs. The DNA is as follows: TGTGCCAGCAGCTTGGAACGGGGGACGCAGTATTTT. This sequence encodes CASSLERGTQYF.